The next 7 T cell receptor beta chains were all read from a single sample in a study of technical replicates of blood from a few donors. TCRdb's copy holds only in-frame clones and misses some; the assay was immunoSEQ multiplex PCR. The table has 75,000 to 100,000 clones, approximately 94% seen once. The source material was T cells isolated from PBMCs. Every receptor here comes from a human donor in good health.

This rearrangement joins TRBV19 to TRBJ2-1; D may be TRBD1 (5 bases). The CDR3 has 14 amino acids. Between the trimmed V and J ends, which lost 2 bases and 12 bases, there was a span of 17 bases. Germline V gene data show CDR1 as LNHDA and CDR2 as SQIVND (reference sequence). CDR3 sequence: CASSIIQGSIRQFF. CDR3 coding DNA: TGTGCCAGTAGTATAATCCAGGGAAGTATCCGGCAGTTCTTC.

V gene TRBV23-1 combines with J gene TRBJ1-2; D call uncertain. TRBV23-1 is labeled an ORF, and its function is uncertain. V dropped 3 bases and J dropped 5 bases, with 16 bases sitting between them. The CDR3 totals 15 residues. The DNA of the CDR3 is TGCGCCAGCAGTCAGCCCCTTCGCGGGGAATATGGCTACACCTTC. As protein: CASSQPLRGEYGYTF.

The chain employs TRBV7-9 and TRBJ2-7; D possibly corresponds to TRBD1 (6 bases). The CDR3 is made up of 14 amino acids. Germline V gene sequence: CDR1 SEHNR, CDR2 FQNEAQ (reference sequence). V lost 1 base and J lost 10, with 17 bases in between. CDR3 nucleotide sequence: TGTGCCAGCAGCTTAGGGGGGCTTAGTTCCCCCCAGTACTTC. Its protein is CASSLGGLSSPQYF.

CDR3 protein: CASSLPRISEQYF. The CDR3, as DNA: TGTGCCAGCAGTTTACCTAGGATTTCTGAGCAGTACTTC. The V and J genes are TRBV28 and TRBJ2-7; D not resolved. Germline V gives CDR1 MDHEN, CDR2 SYDVKM. CDR3 length equals 13 residues. The V and J ends lost 2 bases and 7 bases respectively, with 12 bases between them.

The rearrangement joins TRBV14 to TRBJ2-1; weak D call: TRBD2 (5 bases). Trimming pared 2 bases from V and 2 bases from J, leaving 10 bases between. Germline CDR1 SGHDN, CDR2 FVKESK. CDR3 length equals 15 residues. The CDR3 loop reads CASSQRGSAYNEQFF. In nucleotides, the CDR3 is TGTGCCAGCAGCCAAAGAGGGTCAGCCTACAATGAGCAGTTCTTC.

The J gene is TRBJ2-7, the V gene TRBV13; D is uncertain. V lost 3 bases to trimming and J lost 5 bases, with 14 bases between them. In germline, CDR1 is PRHDT, CDR2 FYEKMQ (reference sequence). The CDR3 extends over 14 amino acids. The CDR3 reads CASSFSPGIDEQYF. CDR3 bases: TGTGCCAGCAGCTTCAGTCCAGGAATCGACGAGCAGTACTTC.

The chain joins TRBV12-5 to TRBJ2-5; 11 positions agree with TRBD1. In germline, CDR1 is LGHNT, CDR2 FRNRAP. Trimming removed 4 bases from V and 5 bases from J; junction bases left unmatched: 3. CDR3 length: 14 residues. The CDR3 sequence: CASGSGQGGETQYF. The CDR3 bases are TGTGCTAGTGGTTCGGGACAGGGGGGGGAGACCCAGTACTTC.